This T cell receptor beta chain derives from a study of T cells in localized non-small cell lung cancer. General observations from the study: There was higher T cell clonality in uninvolved adjacent lung than in tumor, and it was highest there. Because researchers sequenced only one region of the tumor, heterogeneity is still possible.

Sequencing was performed with immunoSEQ multiplex PCR; in TCRdb, only in-frame clones are kept and a portion is missing. The table lists some 82,000 clones, 60% to 85% of them singletons, with 15% to 20% in the top ten. CDR3 length equals 17 residues. V trimming: 4 bases; J trimming: 2 bases; junction bases outside the gene matches: 11. Germline V CDR1 and CDR2: ENHRY, SYGVKD. This clone was picked up a small number of times. Its matching antigen is unknown. The TCR sequence derives from a man between 40 and 69 years old with stage II squamous cell lung carcinoma. The V gene is TRBV10-3, the J gene TRBJ2-3; 8 nucleotides agree with TRBD2. The source material was PBMCs, sampled before any cancer treatment. CDR3 region: CAISVLLGGGNTDTQYF. DNA of the CDR3: TGTGCCATCAGTGTGTTGTTGGGCGGGGGGAACACAGATACGCAGTATTTT.